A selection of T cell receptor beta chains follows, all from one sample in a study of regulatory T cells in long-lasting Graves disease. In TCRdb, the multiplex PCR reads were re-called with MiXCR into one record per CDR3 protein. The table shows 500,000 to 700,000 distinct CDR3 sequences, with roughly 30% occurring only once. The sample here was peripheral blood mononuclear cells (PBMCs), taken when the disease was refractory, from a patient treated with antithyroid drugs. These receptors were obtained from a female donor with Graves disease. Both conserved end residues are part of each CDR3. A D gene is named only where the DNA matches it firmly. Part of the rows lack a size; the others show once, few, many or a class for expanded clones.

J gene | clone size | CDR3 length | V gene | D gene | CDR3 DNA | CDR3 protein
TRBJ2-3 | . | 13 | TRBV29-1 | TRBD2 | TGCAGCGTACTAGCGACTAGCACAGATACGCAGTATTTT | CSVLATSTDTQYF
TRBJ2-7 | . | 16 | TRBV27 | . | TGTGCCAGCAGTGATGACCGAGACACCGAACTCTACGAGCAGTACTTC | CASSDDRDTELYEQYF
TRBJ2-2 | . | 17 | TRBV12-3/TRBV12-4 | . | TGTGCCAGCAGCGCCGCTTTTTCGGAAAGGGCCACCGGGGAGCTGTTTTTT | CASSAAFSERATGELFF
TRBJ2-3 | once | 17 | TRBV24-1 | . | TGTGCCACCAGTGATTTTAGCGGAATGGGTGGCACAGATACGCAGTATTTT | CATSDFSGMGGTDTQYF
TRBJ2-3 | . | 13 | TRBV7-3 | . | TGTGCCAGCAGCTGGTGGGGGACAGATACGCAGTATTTT | CASSWWGTDTQYF
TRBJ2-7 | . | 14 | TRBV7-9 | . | TGTGCCAGCAGCAGTGAGGCGAGTCTCTACGAGCAGTACTTC | CASSSEASLYEQYF
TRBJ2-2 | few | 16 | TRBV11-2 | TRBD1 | TGTGCCAGCAGCACTAGACAGGGTGGCGTGGCCGGGGAGCTGTTTTTT | CASSTRQGGVAGELFF
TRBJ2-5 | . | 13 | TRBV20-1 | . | TGCAGTGCGGTCGAGCGGCGGGGAGAGACCCAGTACTTC | CSAVERRGETQYF
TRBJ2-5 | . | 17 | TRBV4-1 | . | TGCGCCAGCAGCCAGGGGCGGGCAGCGGGCCGCCAAGAGACCCAGTACTTC | CASSQGRAAGRQETQYF
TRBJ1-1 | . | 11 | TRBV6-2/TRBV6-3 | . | TGTGCCAGCGGCCACTTGCTTGAAGCTTTCTTT | CASGHLLEAFF
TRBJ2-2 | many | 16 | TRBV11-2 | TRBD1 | TGTGCCAGCAGCTTTAACAGGGGTCTAGGAACCGGGGAGCTGTTTTTT | CASSFNRGLGTGELFF
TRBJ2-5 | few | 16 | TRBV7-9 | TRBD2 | TGTGCCAGCAGCTCCCCTAGGCTAGCGGGAGTCGGGACCCAGTACTTC | CASSSPRLAGVGTQYF
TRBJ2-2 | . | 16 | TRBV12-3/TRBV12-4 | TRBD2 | TGTGCCAGCAGTTTAGCTACGGTGGGAGGGCCCGGGGAGCTGTTTTTT | CASSLATVGGPGELFF
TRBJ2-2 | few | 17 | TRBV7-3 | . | TGTGCCAGCACCCTGGACGTGTCCCCAGGAGGCACCGGGGAGCTGTTTTTT | CASTLDVSPGGTGELFF
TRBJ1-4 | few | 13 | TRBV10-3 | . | TGTGCCATCAGCGGGGCTAATAATGAAAAACTGTTTTTT | CAISGANNEKLFF
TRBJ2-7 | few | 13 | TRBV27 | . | TGTGCCAGCAGTAGGACTACCGCCTACGAGCAGTACTTC | CASSRTTAYEQYF
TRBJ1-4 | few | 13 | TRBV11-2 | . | TGTGCCAGCAGCTTGACACCTAATGAAAAACTGTTTTTT | CASSLTPNEKLFF
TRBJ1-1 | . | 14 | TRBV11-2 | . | TGTGCCAGCAGCTTAGTGGCGGATGTATTTGAAGCTTTCTTT | CASSLVADVFEAFF
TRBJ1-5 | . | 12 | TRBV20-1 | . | TGCAGTGGATGGGAGAGCAATCAGCCCCAGCATTTT | CSGWESNQPQHF
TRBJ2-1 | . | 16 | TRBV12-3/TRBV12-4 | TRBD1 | TGTGCCAGCACTTTGGAGGTCGGGACAGGGGGGGATGAGCAGTTCTTC | CASTLEVGTGGDEQFF
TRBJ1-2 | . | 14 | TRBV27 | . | TGTGCCAGCAGTTTCTCCAGGGGAACTACGGGCTACACCTTC | CASSFSRGTTGYTF
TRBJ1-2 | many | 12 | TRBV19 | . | TGTGCCAGCGGTGAGAGGGGAACTGGCTACACCTTC | CASGERGTGYTF
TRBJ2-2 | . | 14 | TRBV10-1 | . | TGCGCCAGCGGAACAGGAACGAACACCGGGGAGCTGTTTTTT | CASGTGTNTGELFF
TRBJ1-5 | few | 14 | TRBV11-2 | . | TGTGCCAGCAGCTTGGTCGGTGACGGTCAGCCCCAGCATTTT | CASSLVGDGQPQHF
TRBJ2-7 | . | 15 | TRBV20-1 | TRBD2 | TGCAGTGCTCAGAGGTATAGCGGGACCTCCTACGAGCAGTACTTC | CSAQRYSGTSYEQYF
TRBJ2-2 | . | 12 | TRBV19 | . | TGTGCCAGTATCCACTCTGGCGGGGAGCTGTTTTTT | CASIHSGGELFF
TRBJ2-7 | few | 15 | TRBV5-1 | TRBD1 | TGCGCCAGCAGAGGAAGATGGGACAGGGAATACGAGCAGTACTTC | CASRGRWDREYEQYF
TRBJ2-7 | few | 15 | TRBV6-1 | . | TGTGCCAGCAGCCGGTCGGAAGGGTCTAGCTACGAGCAGTACTTC | CASSRSEGSSYEQYF
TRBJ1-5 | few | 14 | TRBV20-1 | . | TGCAGTGCTACCTTAGCCCAGGGTTTCCAGCCCCAGCATTTT | CSATLAQGFQPQHF
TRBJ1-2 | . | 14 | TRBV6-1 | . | TGTGCCAGCACCCGGGCCTCGCGGGGCTATGGCTACACCTTC | CASTRASRGYGYTF